Following are 27 T cell receptor beta chains from one sample sequenced in a study of beta chain features in type 1 diabetes. Findings and caveats of the study: Type 1 diabetes patients had TCRB CDR3s that were shorter (moderately but significantly so) in all four CD4+ subsets.

The sequenced template was cDNA made from the entire isolated RNA. TCRdb's table, derived via immunoSEQ multiplex PCR, lists solely in-frame clones and lacks some. Of hundreds of thousands of clones listed, roughly 13% are singletons. These TCRs are of unknown antigen specificity. Input material: naive CD4+ T cells from blood. The source is a man aged 18 to 35 with type 1 diabetes.

The chain combines TRBV28 with TRBJ2-7, with D hard to call. CDR3 length equals 12 residues. The V end lost 3 bases, the J end lost 5 bases, and 8 bases lay between the germline ends. The germline V gene encodes CDR1 MDHEN and CDR2 SYDVKM. The CDR3, as DNA: TGTGCCAGCAGTTTCAAGGTCCACGAGCAGTACTTC. This codes for CASSFKVHEQYF.

The V and J genes are TRBV7-3 and TRBJ2-3; TRBD2 might be the D (5 bases). Trimming took off 5 bases at V and 1 base at J, with 13 bases between the two ends. This CDR3 is built from 15 residues. The germline CDR1 and CDR2 sequences are SGHTA and FQGTGA. The CDR3: CASSPVQEGTDTQYF. The CDR3 bases are TGTGCCAGCAGCCCAGTCCAGGAGGGCACAGATACGCAGTATTTT. The whole variable domain, filled in from reference TRBV7-3 and TRBJ2-3, reads GAGVSQTPSNKVTEKGKYVELRCDPISGHTALYWYRQSLGQGPEFLIYFQGTGAADDSGLPNDRFFAVRPEGSVSTLKIQRTERGDSAVYLCASSPVQEGTDTQYFGPGTRLTVL.

This clone was detected a few times. The rearrangement uses TRBV11-2 and TRBJ2-1; D gene ambiguous. Germline V CDR1 and CDR2: SGHAT, FQNNGV. V gave up 1 base and J gave up 0 bases, with 4 bases separating them. The CDR3 runs 14 residues. The CDR3 DNA is TGTGCCAGCAGCTTAGCGGTCTCCTACAATGAGCAGTTCTTC. Protein product: CASSLAVSYNEQFF.

The rearrangement uses TRBV7-9 and TRBJ1-3, with TRBD1 matching over 8 bases. Germline trimming cut 5 bases from V and 2 bases from J; bases unmatched to any gene: 8. The CDR3 sequence is 16 residues long. From germline, CDR1 is SEHNR and CDR2 FQNEAQ (reference sequence). The CDR3, as DNA: TGTGCCAGCAGCCGGGACAGGTCTTCGGCTGGAAACACCATATATTTT. It yields the protein CASSRDRSSAGNTIYF.

This clone has more than one count but fewer than ten. J is TRBJ2-1 and V is TRBV5-4; D unresolved. Trimming took 2 bases from V and 3 from J, leaving 12 bases between them. The CDR3 has 15 amino acids. Germline CDR1 SGHNT, CDR2 YYREEE (reference sequence). CDR3 nucleotide sequence: TGTGCCAGCAGCTTAAGTAAGGTTAGCTACAATGAGCAGTTCTTC. It translates to CASSLSKVSYNEQFF.

V is TRBV30 and J is TRBJ1-1; the match to TRBD1 covers 7 bases. Germline V lookup: CDR1 GTSNPN, CDR2 SVGIG (reference sequence). This CDR3 comprises 11 residues. CDR3 loop: CAGGQNSRAFF. The CDR3 nucleotides read TGTGCAGGGGGACAGAACAGTCGAGCTTTCTTT. The whole variable domain, filled in from reference TRBV30 and TRBJ1-1, reads SQTIHQWPATLVQPVGSPLSLECTVEGTSNPNLYWYRQAAGRGLQLLFYSVGIGQISSEVPQNLSASRPQDRQFILSSKKLLLSDSGFYLCAGGQNSRAFFGQGTRLTVV.

This clone was recorded at least ten times. The V call is TRBV7-9, the J call TRBJ2-3; D gene unclear. V gave up 8 bases and J gave up 4 bases, with 13 bases separating them. CDR1 SEHNR and CDR2 FQNEAQ come from the germline V gene (reference sequence). The CDR3 runs 13 residues. The CDR3 loop reads CASLLVSPDTQYF. In nucleotides, the CDR3 is TGTGCCAGCCTTCTCGTATCCCCAGATACGCAGTATTTT.

This clone showed up just a few times. The V call is TRBV4-2, the J call TRBJ1-4; D is uncertain. Germline V CDR1 and CDR2: LGHNA, YNFKEQ. CDR3 length: 14 residues. V was pared by 1 base and J by 5 bases, with 8 bases between. This CDR3 is CASSQGRRNEKLFF. The DNA of the CDR3 is TGTGCCAGCAGCCAAGGACGGAGAAATGAAAAACTGTTTTTT.

This clone was observed once. The V gene is TRBV5-1, the J gene TRBJ2-7; the D call may be TRBD1 or TRBD2 (5 bases each). V shed 5 bases and J shed 3 bases, with 15 bases lying between them. CDR3 size: 14 residues. Germline values: CDR1 SGHRS, CDR2 YFSETQ. CDR3 bases: TGCGCCAGCAGTCGGCAGGGAGAGGACTACGAGCAGTACTTC. This encodes CASSRQGEDYEQYF.

V usage is TRBV7-2 and J usage is TRBJ2-1, with 10 bases lining up with TRBD1. CDR3 length: 15 amino acids. Germline V gene data show CDR1 as SGHTA and CDR2 as FQGNSA. Trimming took 5 bases from V and 9 from J; bases not matched to a gene: 10. CDR3 loop: CASSLGGTGDPEQFF. The DNA for the CDR3 is TGTGCCAGCAGCCTAGGGGGGACAGGGGACCCTGAGCAGTTCTTC.

This clone was detected a few times. The V gene is TRBV29-1, the J gene TRBJ2-1; D remains unclear. This CDR3 region has 11 residues. Germline-derived CDR1 and CDR2 are SQVTM and ANQGSEA. Deletions cut 4 bases from V and 4 bases from J, with 5 bases between. CDR3 DNA sequence: TGCAGCGTTGTGTCTTACAATGAGCAGTTCTTC. This gives the protein CSVVSYNEQFF.

This clone was seen only a few times. The chain is built from TRBV5-6 and TRBJ2-1; 11 bases fit TRBD2. The V gene end was trimmed by 7 bases and the J gene end by 3 bases; junction bases not matched to a gene: 3. Germline V CDR1 and CDR2: SGHDT, YYEEEE. The CDR3 spans 14 residues. The CDR3 is CASWGTSGYNEQFF. The CDR3 nucleotides are TGTGCCAGCTGGGGGACTAGCGGCTACAATGAGCAGTTCTTC. The full variable domain, with the rest looked up from reference TRBV5-6 and TRBJ2-1, is DAGVTQSPTHLIKTRGQQVTLRCSPKSGHDTVSWYQQALGQGPQFIFQYYEEEERQRGNFPDRFSGHQFPNYSSELNVNALLLGDSALYLCASWGTSGYNEQFFGPGTRLTVL.

This clone appeared a few times. CDR3 bases: TGTGCCAGCCGCGACAGGGGACTACACCAAGAGACCCAGTACTTC. It is translated as CASRDRGLHQETQYF. J is TRBJ2-5 and V is TRBV2, with D tentatively TRBD1 (8 bases). V dropped 8 bases and J dropped 0 bases, with 16 bases sitting between them. CDR3 size: 15 residues. Germline V CDR1 and CDR2: SNHLY, FYNNEI.

The chain employs TRBV7-2 and TRBJ2-7; 9 positions match TRBD1. The germline V gene has CDR1 SGHTA and CDR2 FQGNSA. V shed 3 bases and J 7 bases; nucleotides not matched to a gene: 10. CDR3 length: 15 residues. CDR3 nucleotides: TGTGCCAGCAGCTTCGGTCAACAGGGGGCTTGGGAGCAGTACTTC. Its protein is CASSFGQQGAWEQYF.

The table lists this clone with a few counts. The J gene is TRBJ1-1, the V gene TRBV4-1; unclear D gene. Germline CDR1 and CDR2: MGHRA and YSYEKL. The CDR3 has 16 residues. Trimming shortened V by 2 bases and J by 3 bases, and 16 bases separated the two germline ends. CDR3 sequence: CASSQIMTNLDTEAFF. As DNA, the CDR3 is TGCGCCAGCAGCCAAATCATGACAAACTTGGACACTGAAGCTTTCTTT.

The rearrangement links TRBV30 to TRBJ2-3; 9 nucleotides match TRBD2. The CDR3 contains 16 residues. Germline CDR1 is GTSNPN and CDR2 is SVGIG (reference sequence). The ends lost 2 bases at V and 3 bases at J; junction bases unmatched: 9. The chain's CDR3 is CAWSRLGLAGTDTQYF. The CDR3 coding sequence is TGTGCCTGGAGTAGACTCGGCCTAGCGGGGACAGATACGCAGTATTTT.

The CDR3: CSVQGTSGANVLTF. The CDR3 DNA follows: TGCAGCGTTCAGGGTACCTCTGGGGCCAACGTCCTGACTTTC. The chain joins TRBV29-1 to TRBJ2-6, with a possible D match to TRBD1 (5 bases). There are 14 residues in the CDR3. V lost 5 bases and J lost 0, with 8 bases in between. Per germline, CDR1 SQVTM and CDR2 ANQGSEA.

The chain is built from TRBV7-2 and TRBJ2-5; TRBD2 matches 8 bases. The trim removed 5 bases at V and 4 bases at J, leaving 6 bases unmatched. CDR3 length equals 14 residues. Germline values: CDR1 SGHTA, CDR2 FQGNSA. The CDR3 here is CASSLLSGVETQYF. The CDR3 region has the DNA TGTGCCAGCAGCCTCCTTAGCGGGGTAGAGACCCAGTACTTC.

The gene calls are TRBV5-4 and TRBJ1-1, with a tentative D call TRBD1 (6 bases). With 6 bases removed from V and 1 base from J, the gap between germline ends came to 13 bases. There are 14 residues in the CDR3. Germline loops: CDR1 SGHNT, CDR2 YYREEE (reference sequence). In DNA form, the CDR3 reads TGTGCCAGCACCCGATTAGGGGGGAACACTGAAGCTTTCTTT. Its protein is CASTRLGGNTEAFF.

The gene calls are TRBV7-2 and TRBJ2-6; D gene uncertain. The CDR3 sequence is 14 residues long. Trimming took 7 bases from V and 0 from J, leaving 7 bases between them. Per the germline V gene, CDR1 is SGHTA and CDR2 is FQGNSA. CDR3 amino acids: CASTDDSGANVLTF. CDR3 in DNA: TGTGCCAGCACAGACGACTCTGGGGCCAACGTCCTGACTTTC.

The chain uses TRBV7-9 and TRBJ2-3, with D perhaps assigned TRBD1 or TRBD2 (5 bases each). This CDR3 is built from 15 residues. Germline V CDR1 and CDR2: SEHNR, FQNEAQ (reference sequence). V was shortened by 3 bases and J by 0 bases, with 10 bases between the two germline ends. The CDR3 DNA reads as TGTGCCAGCAGCTTGAGGGGCCCTAGCACAGATACGCAGTATTTT. Its protein is CASSLRGPSTDTQYF.

The chain is built from TRBV7-2 and TRBJ2-2; D uncertain. Trimming pared 1 base from V and 1 base from J, leaving 7 bases between. Germline lookup yields CDR1 SGHTA and CDR2 FQGNSA. This CDR3 spans 15 amino acids. Here the CDR3 reads CASSLVYRNTGELFF. The CDR3 bases are TGTGCCAGCAGCTTAGTCTACCGGAACACCGGGGAGCTGTTTTTT.

The chain joins TRBV5-4 to TRBJ2-5, with 10 bases that match TRBD1. This CDR3 has 15 residues. V shed 0 bases and J 5 bases; nucleotides not matched to a gene: 4. CDR1 and CDR2 from the germline V gene are SGHNT and YYREEE (reference sequence). The CDR3 loop reads CASSLGTGGRETQYF. The CDR3 region has the DNA TGTGCCAGCAGCTTGGGGACAGGGGGGCGGGAGACCCAGTACTTC.

The chain is built from TRBV29-1 and TRBJ1-1; D call uncertain. V lost 2 bases and J lost 1, with 8 bases in between. Germline CDR1 and CDR2: SQVTM and ANQGSEA. CDR3 length equals 13 residues. Here the CDR3 reads CSVEYRTNTEAFF. The CDR3 DNA sequence: TGCAGCGTTGAATATAGGACGAACACTGAAGCTTTCTTT.

This clone was picked up a small number of times. V and J are TRBV25-1 and TRBJ2-7; no clear D. The germline V gene encodes CDR1 MGHDK and CDR2 SYGVNS. The V end was cut by 2 bases, the J end by 2 bases, with 10 bases between. The CDR3 length is 14 residues. In DNA form, the CDR3 reads TGTGCCAGCAGTGAACCTAGGTACGCCTACGAGCAGTACTTC. Its protein is CASSEPRYAYEQYF.

In its sample, this clone was seen a few times. The rearrangement joins TRBV23-1 to TRBJ1-2, with 9 bases aligning to TRBD1. TRBV23-1 is recorded as an ORF, its role being uncertain. The V segment lost 7 bases and the J segment 8 bases; nucleotides outside the gene matches: 8. The CDR3 length is 13 residues. The CDR3 sequence: CASTITGGYGYTF. CDR3 in DNA: TGCGCCAGCACCATAACAGGGGGCTACGGCTACACCTTC.

This clone was seen more than once but under ten times. The rearrangement links TRBV4-1 to TRBJ2-5; no reliable D call. V shed 1 base and J shed 4 bases, with 4 bases lying between them. Germline CDR1 and CDR2: MGHRA and YSYEKL. This CDR3 region has 12 residues. The CDR3 DNA reads as TGCGCCAGCAGCCAAGGTGGAGAGACCCAGTACTTC. Translation gives CASSQGGETQYF.